This TCR beta chain was documented in a study of blood T cells in healthy people across ages. Primers used in a second PCR of roughly 6 to 12 cycles were a sample-barcoded 5' primer and a J-beta primer mix. In TCRdb, the 5' RACE reads were re-called with MiXCR into one record per CDR3 protein. The profile shows approximately 670,000 distinct CDR3 sequences, around two fifths of them singletons. This CDR3 contains 11 residues. Germline V CDR1 and CDR2: KGHDR, SFDVKD. V was pared by 5 bases and J by 6 bases, with 5 bases between. The receptor was derived from a man aged 80 or over in good health. The genes are TRBV24-1 and TRBJ2-3; either TRBD1 or TRBD2 may supply D (5 bases each). Input material: blood. The CDR3, as DNA: TGTGCCACCAGTGGGGGGGATACGCAGTATTTT. This codes for CATSGGDTQYF.